The source of this T cell receptor (beta chain) is a study of T cell repertoires in cytomegalovirus infection. Study as a whole: Peptides in the study included HLA-C-restricted and HLA-B-restricted CMV epitopes. Shared public TCR beta signatures pointed to both CMV infection and a matching HLA type.

With regard to this clonotype: The antigen remains undetermined.

General study results and limits: HLA-C-restricted, CMV-specific TCR beta clonotypes were dominant ex vivo.

TCRdb itself ran the reads through MiXCR, one entry per CDR3 protein. The sample records 400,000 to 600,000 distinct CDR3 sequences, about two fifths being singletons. The CDR3 is made up of 15 amino acids. Trimming removed 4 bases at V and 8 bases at J, with 18 bases between. Germline lookup yields CDR1 SGHDT and CDR2 YYEEEE. The input for sequencing was cultured PBMCs, taken from culture after CMV antigen stimulation. This receptor was taken from a human donor in good health (CMV status not recorded). Some clones in this sample may be carry-over from other donors' samples. The V call is TRBV5-6, the J call TRBJ1-4; D call uncertain. The CDR3 protein is CASSPTVGPAEKLFF. CDR3 nucleotide sequence: TGTGCCAGCAGCCCCACGGTAGGGCCGGCGGAAAAACTGTTTTTT.